A selection of T cell receptor beta chains follows, all from one sample in a study of TIL therapy for anti-PD-1-resistant metastatic lung cancer. Here immunoSEQ multiplex PCR was the method, and the copy in TCRdb shows in-frame clones only, minus some. The table records about 19,000 clones, roughly 79% of them present only once. Material: blood, obtained at baseline. These receptor sequences come from a person aged 25 to 85 with non-small cell lung cancer. CDR3s include the opening cysteine and the closing phenylalanine or tryptophan. Each record gives: J gene, V gene, D gene, clone size, CDR3 protein, CDR3 DNA. The D gene is left open where the match is weak. Clone size appears in some rows only: once, few, many, or a class for an expanded clone.

TRBJ1-5,TRBV6-5,NA,NA,CASLTDSNQPQHF,TGTGCCAGCCTAACGGACAGCAATCAGCCCCAGCATTTT
TRBJ2-1,TRBV6-4,NA,NA,CASSEDTYNEQFF,TGTGCCAGCAGTGAGGACACCTACAATGAGCAGTTCTTC
TRBJ2-1,TRBV5-4,TRBD2,NA,CASSTRTSGTLDNEQFF,TGTGCCAGCAGCACAAGGACTAGCGGGACCCTTGACAATGAGCAGTTCTTC
TRBJ1-4,TRBV29-1,NA,NA,CSAKIATNEKLFF,TGCAGCGCGAAAATTGCAACTAATGAAAAACTGTTTTTT
TRBJ2-4,TRBV5-1,NA,NA,CASSLDGHENIQYF,TGCGCCAGCAGCTTGGACGGCCACGAAAACATTCAGTACTTC
TRBJ1-2,TRBV3-1/TRBV3-2,NA,NA,CASSQDGTGRGYTF,TGTGCCAGCAGCCAAGACGGAACAGGGAGGGGCTACACCTTC
TRBJ1-5,TRBV20-1,NA,NA,CSAGTSQPQHF,TGCAGTGCTGGAACGAGTCAGCCCCAGCATTTT
TRBJ1-3,TRBV7-2,NA,NA,CASSLMGQGNTIYF,TGTGCCAGCAGCTTAATGGGGCAGGGAAACACCATATATTTT
TRBJ1-1,TRBV29-1,NA,NA,CSAKNTEAFF,TGCAGCGCCAAGAACACTGAAGCTTTCTTT
TRBJ2-7,TRBV27,NA,once,CASSQQVVPYEQYF,TGTGCCAGCAGTCAACAGGTAGTGCCCTACGAGCAGTACTTC
TRBJ2-5,TRBV5-4,TRBD2,NA,CASSLEASGLRETQYF,TGTGCCAGCAGCTTGGAGGCTAGCGGGCTAAGGGAGACCCAGTACTTC
TRBJ2-7,TRBV27,NA,NA,CASSPPWAREQYF,TGTGCCAGCAGCCCACCGTGGGCGAGAGAGCAGTACTTC
TRBJ2-7,TRBV27,TRBD2,NA,CASSLLSGSYEQYF,TGTGCCAGCAGTTTACTAAGCGGGAGCTACGAGCAGTACTTC
TRBJ1-5,TRBV6-1,NA,NA,CASSETFYQPQHF,TGTGCCAGCAGTGAAACCTTCTATCAGCCCCAGCATTTT
TRBJ2-5,TRBV12-3/TRBV12-4,NA,NA,CASSRGQETQYF,TGTGCCAGCAGTCGGGGCCAAGAGACCCAGTACTTC